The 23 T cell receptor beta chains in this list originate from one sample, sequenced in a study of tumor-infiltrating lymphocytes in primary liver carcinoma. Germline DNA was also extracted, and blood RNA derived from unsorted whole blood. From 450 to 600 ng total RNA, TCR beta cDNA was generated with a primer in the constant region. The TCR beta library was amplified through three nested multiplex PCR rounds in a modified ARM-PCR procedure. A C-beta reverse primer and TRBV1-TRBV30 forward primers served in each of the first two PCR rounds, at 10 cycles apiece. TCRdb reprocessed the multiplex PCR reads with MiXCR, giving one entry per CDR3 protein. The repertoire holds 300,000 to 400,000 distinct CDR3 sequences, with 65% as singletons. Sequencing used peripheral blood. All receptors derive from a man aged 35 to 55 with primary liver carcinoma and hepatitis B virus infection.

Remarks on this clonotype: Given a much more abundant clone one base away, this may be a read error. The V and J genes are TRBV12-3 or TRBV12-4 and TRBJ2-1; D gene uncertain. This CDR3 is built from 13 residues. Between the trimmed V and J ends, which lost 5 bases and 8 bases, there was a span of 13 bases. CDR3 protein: CASSPIVPDEQFF. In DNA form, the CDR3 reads TGTGCCAGCAGTCCAATAGTCCCCGATGAGCAGTTCTTC.

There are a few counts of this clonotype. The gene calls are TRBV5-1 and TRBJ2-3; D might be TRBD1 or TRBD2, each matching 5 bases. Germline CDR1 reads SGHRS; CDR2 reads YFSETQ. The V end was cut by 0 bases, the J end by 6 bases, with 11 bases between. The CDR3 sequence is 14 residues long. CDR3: CASSLGGAEDTQYF. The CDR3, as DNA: TGCGCCAGCAGCTTGGGAGGGGCAGAGGATACGCAGTATTTT.

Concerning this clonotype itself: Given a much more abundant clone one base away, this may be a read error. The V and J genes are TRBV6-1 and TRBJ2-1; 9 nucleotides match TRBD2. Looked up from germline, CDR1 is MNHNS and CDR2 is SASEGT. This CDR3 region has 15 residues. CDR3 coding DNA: TGTGTCAGCAGTGATAGCGGGAGTCCCTTCGATGAGCAGTTCTTC. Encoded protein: CVSSDSGSPFDEQFF.

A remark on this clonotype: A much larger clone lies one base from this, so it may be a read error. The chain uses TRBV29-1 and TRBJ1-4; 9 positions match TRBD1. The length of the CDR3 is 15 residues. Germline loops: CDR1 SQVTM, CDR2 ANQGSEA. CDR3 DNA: TGCAGCGTCGCCGGGACAGGGAGGACTAATGGAAAACTGTTTTTT. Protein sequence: CSVAGTGRTNGKLFF.

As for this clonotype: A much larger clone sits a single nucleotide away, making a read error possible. CDR3 loop: CASSKGTVSNQPQHF. DNA for the CDR3: TGCGCCAGCAGCAAAGGGACAGTTAGCAATCAGCCCCAGCATTTT. The rearrangement uses TRBV4-1 and TRBJ1-5, with TRBD1 matching 7 bases. This CDR3 spans 15 amino acids. Germline assignment: CDR1 MGHRA and CDR2 YSYEKL. Germline trimming cut 5 bases from V and 0 bases from J; bases unmatched to any gene: 4.

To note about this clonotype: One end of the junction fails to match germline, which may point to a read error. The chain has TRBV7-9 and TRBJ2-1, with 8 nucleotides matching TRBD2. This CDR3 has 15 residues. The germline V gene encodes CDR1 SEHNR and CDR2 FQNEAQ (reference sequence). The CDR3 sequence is CASTLASGSPGEQFF. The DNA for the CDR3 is TGTGCCAGCACCTTAGCCAGCGGGAGTCCAGGAGAGCAGTTCTTC. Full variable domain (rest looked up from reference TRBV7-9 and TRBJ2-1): DTGVSQNPRHKITKRGQNVTFRCDPISEHNRLYWYRQTLGQGPEFLTYFQNEAQLEKSRLLSDRFSAERPKGSFSTLEIQRTEQGDSAMYLCASTLASGSPGEQFFGPGTRLTVL.

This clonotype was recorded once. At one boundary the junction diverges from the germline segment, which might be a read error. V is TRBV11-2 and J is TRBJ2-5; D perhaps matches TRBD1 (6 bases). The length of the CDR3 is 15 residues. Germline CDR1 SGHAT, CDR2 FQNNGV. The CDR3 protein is CAGSLAPGQGETQYF. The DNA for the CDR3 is TGTGCCGGCAGCTTAGCGCCAGGGCAGGGGGAGACCCAGTACTTC.

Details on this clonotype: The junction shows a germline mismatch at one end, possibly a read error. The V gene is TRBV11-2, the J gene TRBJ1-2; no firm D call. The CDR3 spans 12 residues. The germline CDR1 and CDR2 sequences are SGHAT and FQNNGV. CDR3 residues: CASSYQACGYTF. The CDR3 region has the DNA TGTGCCAGTAGCTACCAGGCTTGTGGCTACACCTTC.

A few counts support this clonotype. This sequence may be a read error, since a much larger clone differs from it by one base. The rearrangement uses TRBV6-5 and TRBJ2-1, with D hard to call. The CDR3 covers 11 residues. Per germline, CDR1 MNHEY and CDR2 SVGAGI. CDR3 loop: CSSRTPYEQFF. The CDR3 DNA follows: TGTTCCAGCCGAACCCCCTATGAGCAGTTCTTC.

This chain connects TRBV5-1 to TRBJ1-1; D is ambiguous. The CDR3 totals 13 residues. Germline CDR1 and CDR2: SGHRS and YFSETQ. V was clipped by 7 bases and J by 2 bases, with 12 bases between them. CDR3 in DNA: TGCGCCAGCGCTTATCTGGGAAACACTGAAGCTTTCTTT. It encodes CASAYLGNTEAFF.

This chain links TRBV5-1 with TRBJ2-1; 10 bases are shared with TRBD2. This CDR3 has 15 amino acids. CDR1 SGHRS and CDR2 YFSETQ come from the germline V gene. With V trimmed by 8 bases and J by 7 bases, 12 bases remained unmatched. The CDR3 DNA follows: TGCGCCAGTAGGTCCCTAGCGGGAGAGGGGAATGAGCAGTTCTTC. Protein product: CASRSLAGEGNEQFF.

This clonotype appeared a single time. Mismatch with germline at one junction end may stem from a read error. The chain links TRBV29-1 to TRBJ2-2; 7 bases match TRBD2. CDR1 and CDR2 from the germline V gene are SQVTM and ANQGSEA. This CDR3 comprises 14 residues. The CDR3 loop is CSAMGSGNTRELFF. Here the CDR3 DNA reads TGCAGCGCTATGGGCAGCGGGAACACCCGGGAGCTGTTTTTT.

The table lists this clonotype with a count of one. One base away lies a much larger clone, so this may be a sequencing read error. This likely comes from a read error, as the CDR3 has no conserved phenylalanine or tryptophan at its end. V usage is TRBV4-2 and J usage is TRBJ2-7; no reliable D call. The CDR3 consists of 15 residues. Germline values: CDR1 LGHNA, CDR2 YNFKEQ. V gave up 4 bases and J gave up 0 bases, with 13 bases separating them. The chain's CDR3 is CASSPQGTNSYEQYL. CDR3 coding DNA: TGTGCCAGCAGCCCCCAAGGAACGAACTCCTACGAGCAGTACCTC.

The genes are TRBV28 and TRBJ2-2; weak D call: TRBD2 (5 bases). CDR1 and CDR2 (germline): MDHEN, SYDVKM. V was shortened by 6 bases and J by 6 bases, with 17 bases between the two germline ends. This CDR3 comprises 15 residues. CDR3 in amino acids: CASRLPREDAGELFF. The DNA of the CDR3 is TGTGCCAGCAGACTCCCTCGGGAAGACGCCGGGGAGCTGTTTTTT.

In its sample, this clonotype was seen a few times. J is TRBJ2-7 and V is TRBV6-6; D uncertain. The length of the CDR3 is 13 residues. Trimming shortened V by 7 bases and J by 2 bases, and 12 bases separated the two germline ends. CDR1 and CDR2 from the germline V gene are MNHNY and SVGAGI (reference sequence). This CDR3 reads CASMRGATYEQYF. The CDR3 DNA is TGTGCCAGCATGCGCGGAGCAACCTACGAGCAGTACTTC.

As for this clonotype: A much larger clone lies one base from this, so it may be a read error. For the CDR3, the DNA is TGCATCGTTGTGCCGGGATTCTCCTACAATGAGCAGTTCTTC. Translated: CIVVPGFSYNEQFF. The J gene is TRBJ2-1, the V gene TRBV29-1; a weak D match, TRBD2 (5 bases). The CDR3 length is 14 residues. CDR1 is SQVTM and CDR2 is ANQGSEA in the germline V gene.

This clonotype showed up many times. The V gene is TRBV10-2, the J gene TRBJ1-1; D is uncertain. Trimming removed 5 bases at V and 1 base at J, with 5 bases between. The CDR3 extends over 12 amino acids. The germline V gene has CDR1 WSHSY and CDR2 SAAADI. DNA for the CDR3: TGCGCCAGCAGTCAGCGGAACACTGAAGCTTTCTTT. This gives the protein CASSQRNTEAFF.

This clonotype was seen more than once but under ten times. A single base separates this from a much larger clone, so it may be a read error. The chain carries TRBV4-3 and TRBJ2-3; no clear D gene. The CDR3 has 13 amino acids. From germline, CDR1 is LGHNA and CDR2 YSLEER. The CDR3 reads CASSQGTTDMQYF. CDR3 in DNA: TGCGCCAGCAGCCAAGGGACCACAGATATGCAGTATTTT.

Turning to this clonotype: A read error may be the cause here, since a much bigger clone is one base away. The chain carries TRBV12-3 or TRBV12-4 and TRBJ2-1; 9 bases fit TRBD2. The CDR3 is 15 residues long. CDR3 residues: CASSFFSGSHKEQFF. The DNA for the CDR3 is TGTGCCAGCAGTTTCTTTAGCGGGAGCCACAAAGAGCAGTTCTTC.

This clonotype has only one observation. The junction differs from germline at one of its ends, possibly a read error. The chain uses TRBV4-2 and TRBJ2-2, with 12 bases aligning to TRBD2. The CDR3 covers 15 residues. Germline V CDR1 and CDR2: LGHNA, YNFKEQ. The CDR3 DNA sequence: TGTACCAGCAGCCCTGGACTAGCGGGAACCGGGGAGCTGTTTTTT. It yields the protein CTSSPGLAGTGELFF.

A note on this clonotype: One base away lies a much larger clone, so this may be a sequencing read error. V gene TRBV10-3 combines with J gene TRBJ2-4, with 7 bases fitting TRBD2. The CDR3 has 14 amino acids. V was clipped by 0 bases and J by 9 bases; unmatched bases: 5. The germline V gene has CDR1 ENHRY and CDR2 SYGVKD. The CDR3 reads CAISESKGRGIQYF. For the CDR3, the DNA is TGTGCCATCAGTGAGTCTAAAGGGAGGGGCATTCAGTACTTC.

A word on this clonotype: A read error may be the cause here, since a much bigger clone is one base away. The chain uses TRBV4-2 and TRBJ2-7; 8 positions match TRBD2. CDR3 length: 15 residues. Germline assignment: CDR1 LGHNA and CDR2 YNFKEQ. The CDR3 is CVSSHAGGRPDEQYF. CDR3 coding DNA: TGTGTCAGCAGCCACGCCGGCGGGAGGCCAGACGAGCAGTACTTC.

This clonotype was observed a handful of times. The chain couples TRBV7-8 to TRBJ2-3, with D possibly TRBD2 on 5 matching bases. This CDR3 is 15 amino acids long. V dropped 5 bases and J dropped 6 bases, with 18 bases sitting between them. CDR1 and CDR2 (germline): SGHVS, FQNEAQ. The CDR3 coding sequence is TGTGCCAGCAGCCCCGGCGGACTCAACTGGGATACGCAGTATTTT. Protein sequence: CASSPGGLNWDTQYF.